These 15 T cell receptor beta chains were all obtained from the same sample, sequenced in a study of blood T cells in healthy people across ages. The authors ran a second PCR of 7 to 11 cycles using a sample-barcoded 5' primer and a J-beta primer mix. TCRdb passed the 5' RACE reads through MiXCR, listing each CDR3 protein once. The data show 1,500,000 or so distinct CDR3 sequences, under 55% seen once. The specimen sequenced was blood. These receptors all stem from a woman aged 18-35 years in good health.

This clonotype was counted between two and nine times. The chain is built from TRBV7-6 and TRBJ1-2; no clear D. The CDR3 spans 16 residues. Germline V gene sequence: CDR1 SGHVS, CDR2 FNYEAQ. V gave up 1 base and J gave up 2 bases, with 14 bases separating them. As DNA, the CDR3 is TGTGCCAGCAGCTTAGTTCGGAGACTGTTGAACTATGGCTACACCTTC. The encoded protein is CASSLVRRLLNYGYTF.

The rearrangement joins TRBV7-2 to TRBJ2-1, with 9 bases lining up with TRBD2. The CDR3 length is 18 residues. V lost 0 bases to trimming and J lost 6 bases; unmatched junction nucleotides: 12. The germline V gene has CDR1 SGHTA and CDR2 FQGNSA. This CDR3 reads CASSLAPRVAGVFNEQFF. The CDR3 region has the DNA TGTGCCAGCAGCTTAGCGCCCCGCGTAGCGGGAGTTTTCAATGAGCAGTTCTTC.

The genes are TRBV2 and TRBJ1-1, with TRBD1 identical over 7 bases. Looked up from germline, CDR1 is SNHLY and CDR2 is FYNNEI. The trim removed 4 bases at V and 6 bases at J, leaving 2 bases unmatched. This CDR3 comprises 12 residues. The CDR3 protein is CASSVGQAEAFF. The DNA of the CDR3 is TGTGCCAGCAGTGTAGGACAGGCTGAAGCTTTCTTT.

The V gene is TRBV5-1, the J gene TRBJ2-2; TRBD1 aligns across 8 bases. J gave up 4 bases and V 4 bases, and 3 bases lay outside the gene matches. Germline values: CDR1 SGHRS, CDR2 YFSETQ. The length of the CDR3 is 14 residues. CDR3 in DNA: TGCGCCAGCAGCGATACAGGGGGCACCGGGGAGCTGTTTTTT. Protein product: CASSDTGGTGELFF.

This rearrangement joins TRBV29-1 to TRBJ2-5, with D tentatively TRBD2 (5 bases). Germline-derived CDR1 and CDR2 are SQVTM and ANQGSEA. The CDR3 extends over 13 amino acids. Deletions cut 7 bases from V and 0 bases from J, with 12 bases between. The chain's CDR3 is CSARTGNQETQYF. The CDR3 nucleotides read TGCAGCGCCCGAACGGGGAACCAAGAGACCCAGTACTTC. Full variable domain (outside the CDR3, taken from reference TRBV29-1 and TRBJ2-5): SAVISQKPSRDICQRGTSLTIQCQVDSQVTMMFWYRQQPGQSLTLIATANQGSEATYESGFVIDKFPISRPNLTFSTLTVSNMSPEDSSIYLCSARTGNQETQYFGPGTRLLVL.

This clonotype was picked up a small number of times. The CDR3 reads CASSQGTSGLNEQFF. CDR3 nucleotides: TGTGCCAGCAGCCAGGGGACTAGCGGATTAAATGAGCAGTTCTTC. The chain couples TRBV4-2 to TRBJ2-1; TRBD2 matches at 11 bases. Looked up from germline, CDR1 is LGHNA and CDR2 is YNFKEQ. The J segment lost 7 bases and the V segment lost 3 bases, leaving 5 bases of the junction unmatched. This CDR3 spans 15 amino acids.

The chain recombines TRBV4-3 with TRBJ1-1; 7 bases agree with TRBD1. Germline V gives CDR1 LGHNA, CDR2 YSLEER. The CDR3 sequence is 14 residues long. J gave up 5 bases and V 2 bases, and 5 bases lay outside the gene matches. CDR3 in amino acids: CASSQTGARTEAFF. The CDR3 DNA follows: TGCGCCAGCAGCCAAACAGGGGCGAGGACTGAAGCTTTCTTT.

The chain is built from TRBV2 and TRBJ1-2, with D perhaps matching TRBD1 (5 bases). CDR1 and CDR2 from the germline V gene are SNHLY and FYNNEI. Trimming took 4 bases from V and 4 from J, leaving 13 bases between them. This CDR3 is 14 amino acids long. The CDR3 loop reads CASSGRGGSYGYTF. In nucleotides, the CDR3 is TGTGCCAGCAGTGGCCGGGGCGGCTCCTATGGCTACACCTTC.

The CDR3 loop is CSVGGSQQFF. DNA of the CDR3: TGCAGCGTTGGAGGGTCGCAGCAGTTCTTC. This chain links TRBV29-1 with TRBJ2-1; TRBD2 might be the D (5 bases). CDR1 is SQVTM, CDR2 ANQGSEA, per germline. V was trimmed by 4 bases and J by 11 bases, leaving 9 bases between them. This CDR3 comprises 10 residues.

CDR3 DNA sequence: TGTGCCAGCAGCTTAAACAGGGGTTTCCTCTATGGCTACACCTTC. It is translated as CASSLNRGFLYGYTF. The chain joins TRBV13 to TRBJ1-2; 7 bases align to TRBD1. Germline CDR1 is PRHDT and CDR2 is FYEKMQ (reference sequence). The V and J ends lost 2 bases and 4 bases, in that order; junction bases with no gene match: 7. This CDR3 region has 15 residues. Filled out from reference TRBV13 and TRBJ1-2, the complete variable domain reads AAGVIQSPRHLIKEKRETATLKCYPIPRHDTVYWYQQGPGQDPQFLISFYEKMQSDKGSIPDRFSAQQFSDYHSELNMSSLELGDSALYFCASSLNRGFLYGYTFGSGTRLTVV.

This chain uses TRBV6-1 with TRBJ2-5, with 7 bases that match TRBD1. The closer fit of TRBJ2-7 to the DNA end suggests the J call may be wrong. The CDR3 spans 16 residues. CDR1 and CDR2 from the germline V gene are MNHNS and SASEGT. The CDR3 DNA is TGTGCCAGCAGTCTCACGCCGGGACAGTGGGTGTACGAGCAGTACTTC. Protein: CASSLTPGQWVYEQYF.

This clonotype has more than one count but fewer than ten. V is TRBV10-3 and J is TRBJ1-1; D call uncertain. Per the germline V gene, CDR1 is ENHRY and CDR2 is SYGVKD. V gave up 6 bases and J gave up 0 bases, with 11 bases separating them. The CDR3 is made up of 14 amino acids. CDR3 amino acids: CAISPRDMNTEAFF. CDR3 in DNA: TGTGCCATCAGCCCGCGGGATATGAACACTGAAGCTTTCTTT.

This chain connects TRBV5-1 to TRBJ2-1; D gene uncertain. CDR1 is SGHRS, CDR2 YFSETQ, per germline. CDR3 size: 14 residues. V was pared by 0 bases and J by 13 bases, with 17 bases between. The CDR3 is CASSLEPEQETQFF. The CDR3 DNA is TGCGCCAGCAGCTTGGAGCCGGAACAAGAGACCCAGTTCTTC. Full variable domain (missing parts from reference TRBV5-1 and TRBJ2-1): KAGVTQTPRYLIKTRGQQVTLSCSPISGHRSVSWYQQTPGQGLQFLFEYFSETQRNKGNFPGRFSGRQFSNSRSEMNVSTLELGDSALYLCASSLEPEQETQFFGPGTRLTVL.

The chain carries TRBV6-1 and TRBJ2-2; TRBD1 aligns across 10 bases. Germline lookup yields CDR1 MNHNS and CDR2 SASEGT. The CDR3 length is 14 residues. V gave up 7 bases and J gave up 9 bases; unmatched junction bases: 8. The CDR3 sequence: CASNPGQGFRELFF. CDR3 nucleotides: TGTGCCAGCAATCCGGGACAGGGGTTTCGGGAGCTGTTTTTT.

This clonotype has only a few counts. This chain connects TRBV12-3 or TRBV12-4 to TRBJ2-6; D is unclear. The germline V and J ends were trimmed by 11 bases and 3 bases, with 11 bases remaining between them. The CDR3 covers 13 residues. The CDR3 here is CAGTPGGANVLTF. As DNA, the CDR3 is TGTGCCGGTACCCCCGGTGGGGCCAACGTCCTGACTTTC.